This T cell receptor beta chain appears in the sequencing data of a study of OX40 agonist ivuxolimab in advanced cancers. Study as a whole: Patients were given ivuxolimab, an antibody that agonizes OX40 (CD134). Patients were treated with intravenous ivuxolimab, dosed at 0.01 to 10 mg/kg and infused every 2 weeks. General study findings and limits: In the 0.1 to 3.0 mg/kg range, CD4+ and CD8+ blood T cells had expanded clonally by week 6. Determination of antigen specificity was not performed for the expanded peripheral T cells.

Profiling relied on immunoSEQ multiplex PCR, and the TCRdb table lists in-frame clones only, not all of them. The profile shows 55,000 to 70,000 clones, 85% of them singletons. V gave up 4 bases and J gave up 0 bases, with 6 bases separating them. Looked up from germline, CDR1 is KGHSH and CDR2 is LQKENI. This CDR3 comprises 14 residues. As to this clone: Its antigen is undetermined.

Sequencing was performed on CD4+ or CD8+ T cells sorted from blood, taken in a trial of the OX40 agonist ivuxolimab. The TCR sequence derives from an adult with an advanced solid tumor such as melanoma, head and neck, liver or kidney cancer. This rearrangement joins TRBV18 to TRBJ2-2, with TRBD1 as a possible D gene (5 bases). The CDR3 sequence: CASSQQANTGELFF. CDR3 bases: TGTGCCAGCTCACAACAGGCGAACACCGGGGAGCTGTTTTTT. Complete variable domain (other parts from reference TRBV18 and TRBJ2-2): NAGVMQNPRHLVRRRGQEARLRCSPMKGHSHVYWYRQLPEEGLKFMVYLQKENIIDESGMPKERFSAEFPKEGPSILRIQQVVRGDSAAYFCASSQQANTGELFFGEGSRLTVL.